This T cell receptor (beta chain) was recovered during a study of blood T cell repertoires in COVID-19. Study processing details: Reference gene primers were amplified, and this amplification served to estimate nucleated cell counts. The table came from immunoSEQ multiplex PCR; TCRdb's copy has only in-frame clones and leaves some out. For V, J and clone size, that table is used; D and trimming come from the DNA. Among a few hundred thousand clones listed, about 83% were seen once. Enrolled during active infection, Seattle patients were then followed longitudinally. CDR1 is LNHDA and CDR2 is SQIVND in the germline V gene (reference sequence). This CDR3 has 14 residues. Trimming took off 6 bases at V and 1 base at J, with 10 bases between the two ends.

This sequence joins TRBV19 and TRBJ1-5; D ambiguous. The sequence came from a woman aged 25-40 years with COVID-19, enrolled during active disease. What was sequenced was peripheral blood. CDR3 protein: CASSRRSSNQPQHF. Here the CDR3 DNA reads TGTGCCAGTAGCCGGAGGAGCAGCAATCAGCCCCAGCATTTT.